The 17 T cell receptor beta chains below come from one sample, sequenced in a study of blood T cell repertoires in COVID-19. Here immunoSEQ multiplex PCR was the method, and the copy in TCRdb shows in-frame clones only, minus some. Here the sample spans 100,000 to 140,000 clones, approximately 80% being singletons. What was sequenced was peripheral blood. Receptor source: a man aged 65-85 years with acute or convalescent COVID-19.

The rearrangement links TRBV7-9 to TRBJ1-1; 7 bases align to TRBD1. The ends lost 7 bases at V and 2 bases at J; junction bases unmatched: 7. The CDR3 sequence is 14 residues long. Germline loops: CDR1 SEHNR, CDR2 FQNEAQ (reference sequence). The CDR3 DNA sequence: TGTGCCAGCAACCTCGGGACAGCCAACACTGAAGCTTTCTTT. This sequence encodes CASNLGTANTEAFF.

This clone was counted only a few times. The rearrangement links TRBV6-1 to TRBJ2-1, with 9 bases lining up with TRBD2. Trimming took 3 bases from V and 8 from J; bases not matched to a gene: 8. The CDR3 is 15 amino acids. Germline CDR1 MNHNS, CDR2 SASEGT. The DNA for the CDR3 is TGTGCCAGCAGTGAGGGACTAGCCCCCGGGGATGAGCAGTTCTTC. Amino acid sequence: CASSEGLAPGDEQFF.

The V gene is TRBV10-1, the J gene TRBJ1-5, with a tentative D call TRBD1 (6 bases). This CDR3 spans 12 amino acids. Germline V gives CDR1 WNHNN, CDR2 SYGVQD (reference sequence). The V end lost 4 bases, the J end lost 9 bases, and 10 bases lay between the germline ends. Written as DNA, the CDR3 is TGCGCCAGCAGTGGGGCACAGGGGCCCCAGCATTTT. Protein: CASSGAQGPQHF.

The table lists this clone with many counts. The chain uses TRBV11-2 and TRBJ1-6; D remains unclear. Trimming took off 5 bases at V and 0 bases at J, with 11 bases between the two ends. The germline V gene has CDR1 SGHAT and CDR2 FQNNGV. The CDR3 runs to 16 residues. CDR3: CASSTRRSSYNSPLHF. The DNA of the CDR3 is TGTGCCAGCAGCACCAGGAGGAGCTCCTATAATTCACCCCTCCACTTT.

The chain is built from TRBV5-1 and TRBJ2-5, with 9 positions matching TRBD2. Losses at the gene ends were 0 bases for V and 4 bases for J; bases not matched to a gene: 13. The CDR3 extends over 18 amino acids. Germline values: CDR1 SGHRS, CDR2 YFSETQ. The CDR3 DNA follows: TGCGCCAGCAGCTTGGATGCGGGGGGGCCTTTGAGGAGAGAGACCCAGTACTTC. Translated: CASSLDAGGPLRRETQYF.

This chain links TRBV2 with TRBJ2-3; 8 bases match TRBD2. The CDR3 contains 15 residues. J was trimmed by 1 base and V by 8 bases; bases with no gene match: 8. Germline V gives CDR1 SNHLY, CDR2 FYNNEI. The CDR3 coding sequence is TGTGCCAGCCGCAGATCGACTAGCGGCACAGATACGCAGTATTTT. Amino acid sequence: CASRRSTSGTDTQYF.

The J gene is TRBJ2-5, the V gene TRBV5-1, with a weak D call TRBD1 (6 bases). Germline V lookup: CDR1 SGHRS, CDR2 YFSETQ. The ends were cut back, 5 bases at V and 5 bases at J, with 13 bases in the middle. CDR3 length: 13 amino acids. CDR3 DNA: TGCGCCAGCAGATCGGACAGAAGGGAGACCCAGTACTTC. Protein: CASRSDRRETQYF.

This sequence joins TRBV2 and TRBJ2-1, with 7 bases fitting TRBD2. Unmatched junction bases numbered 7, after V lost 6 bases and J lost 8 bases. Germline assignment: CDR1 SNHLY and CDR2 FYNNEI. CDR3 length equals 13 residues. The DNA for the CDR3 is TGTGCCAGCAGGGAGACTAGCATCGATGAGCAGTTCTTC. It codes for CASRETSIDEQFF. Combining the CDR3 with reference TRBV2 and TRBJ2-1 gives the whole variable domain EPEVTQTPSHQVTQMGQEVILRCVPISNHLYFYWYRQILGQKVEFLVSFYNNEISEKSEIFDDQFSVERPDGSNFTLKIRSTKLEDSAMYFCASRETSIDEQFFGPGTRLTVL.

This clone appeared a few times. J is TRBJ2-5 and V is TRBV7-6; TRBD2 is a possible D gene (6 bases). Trimming removed 2 bases at V and 1 base at J, with 17 bases between. The CDR3 runs to 17 residues. From germline, CDR1 is SGHVS and CDR2 FNYEAQ. For the CDR3, the DNA is TGTGCCAGCAGCTTACCGCTCGGGGTAGCGGTCCAAGAGACCCAGTACTTC. It translates to CASSLPLGVAVQETQYF.

This chain connects TRBV3-1 (or the pseudogene TRBV3-2) to TRBJ2-1, with TRBD1 matching over 8 bases. From germline, CDR1 is LGHDT and CDR2 YNNKEL (reference sequence). Trimming took 2 bases from V and 9 from J; bases not matched to a gene: 3. The CDR3 is 13 residues long. CDR3 sequence reads: CASSQNRGTEQFF. Written as DNA, the CDR3 is TGTGCCAGCAGCCAAAACAGGGGGACTGAGCAGTTCTTC.

This clone has just one count. The rearrangement uses TRBV6-1 and TRBJ2-3; 12 bases are shared with TRBD2. Per germline, CDR1 MNHNS and CDR2 SASEGT. V trimming: 2 bases; J trimming: 0 bases; junction bases outside the gene matches: 0. The CDR3 is made up of 16 amino acids. The DNA of the CDR3 is TGTGCCAGCAGTGAACTAGCGGGGGGGAGCACAGATACGCAGTATTTT. Translated, it gives CASSELAGGSTDTQYF.

The V call is TRBV5-5, the J call TRBJ2-7; D possibly corresponds to TRBD1 (5 bases). Trimming cost V 3 bases and J 7 bases, with 17 bases left between them. Germline assignment: CDR1 SGHKS and CDR2 YYEKEE (reference sequence). The CDR3 is made up of 14 amino acids. CDR3 in amino acids: CASSSGQGPVEQYF. CDR3 DNA sequence: TGTGCCAGCAGCTCCGGGCAGGGCCCAGTGGAGCAGTACTTC.

This clone was found once. V and J are TRBV19 and TRBJ1-1, with 9 bases matching TRBD1. Germline V CDR1 and CDR2: LNHDA, SQIVND (reference sequence). The V gene end was trimmed by 3 bases and the J gene end by 4 bases; junction bases not matched to a gene: 6. The CDR3 is 15 amino acids. The CDR3 DNA reads as TGTGCCAGTAGTATTCCGACAGGGGGGGGCACTGAAGCTTTCTTT. Translation: CASSIPTGGGTEAFF.

The chain links TRBV5-1 to TRBJ1-1, with D perhaps matching TRBD1 (5 bases). The ends were cut back, 0 bases at V and 4 bases at J, with 13 bases in the middle. Germline V gene sequence: CDR1 SGHRS, CDR2 YFSETQ. The CDR3 has 15 residues. CDR3 sequence (DNA): TGCGCCAGCAGCTTGGTCGTCAGCGGGGGCACTGAAGCTTTCTTT. Protein sequence: CASSLVVSGGTEAFF.

This clone has only a few counts. The chain employs TRBV6-5 and TRBJ1-2, with TRBD1 matching over 8 bases. This CDR3 is 14 amino acids long. V shed 8 bases, J shed 7 bases, and the junction held 12 bases outside the gene matches. Per the germline V gene, CDR1 is MNHEY and CDR2 is SVGAGI. The DNA of the CDR3 is TGTGCCAGCCTAACACCAGGGGGCGTAGGTGGCTACACCTTC. Amino acid sequence: CASLTPGGVGGYTF.

The chain joins TRBV11-2 to TRBJ1-2; the match to TRBD1 covers 7 bases. Germline values: CDR1 SGHAT, CDR2 FQNNGV. This CDR3 is built from 14 residues. The J segment lost 2 bases and the V segment lost 5 bases, leaving 5 bases of the junction unmatched. The CDR3 nucleotides are TGTGCCAGCAGCCTATCGACAGGGAACTATGGCTACACCTTC. Translating gives CASSLSTGNYGYTF.

The rearrangement uses TRBV13 and TRBJ1-2; no clear D. CDR3 size: 15 residues. The germline CDR1 and CDR2 sequences are PRHDT and FYEKMQ (reference sequence). V shed 2 bases and J shed 0 bases, with 10 bases lying between them. The CDR3 here is CASSLTSVANYGYTF. CDR3 nucleotides: TGTGCCAGCAGCTTAACGTCAGTCGCTAACTATGGCTACACCTTC. Together with reference TRBV13 and TRBJ1-2, the CDR3 gives the full variable domain: AAGVIQSPRHLIKEKRETATLKCYPIPRHDTVYWYQQGPGQDPQFLISFYEKMQSDKGSIPDRFSAQQFSDYHSELNMSSLELGDSALYFCASSLTSVANYGYTFGSGTRLTVV.